This T cell receptor (beta chain) is from a study of cytomegalovirus exposure and HLA in healthy donors (dated by TCRdb to the late 2010s). Background for the entire study: According to an earlier analysis of a few hundred of the donors, 150 million to 200 million T cells yielded roughly 110 million unique TCR beta sequences and approximately 280 Gb of sequence data. An early release that covered about 600 HLA-typed donors contained approximately 290 gigabases of sequencing data and 85 million to 100 million unique TCR sequences. Among the approximately 400 genotyped donors, around 81% belonged to the genetic ancestry cluster associated with self-reported Caucasian donors. The study was designed to test whether signatures of past pathogen exposure could be identified by cataloging public T cell receptors. The study used immunosequencing to profile the T cell repertoires of about 670 subjects and linked those repertoires to cytomegalovirus serostatus. Besides the first cohort of 500 to 700 subjects, a separate validation cohort made up of 120 or so different subjects was used. To predict cytomegalovirus infection status, the study combined high-throughput TCR immunosequencing, statistical association of individual TCRs with disease status, and machine learning. A later analysis re-analyzed previously published TCR beta repertoires from 650 to 800 donors and added high-resolution HLA genotyping to study TCR occurrence patterns. In the later analysis, no new phenotypic data were used to find candidate immune exposures; instead, reliance was placed on TCR beta sequences and their occurrence across donors. An earlier analysis of some 500 of the donors used high-throughput TCR beta sequencing to judge whether each TCR beta V gene segment behaved as functional or pseudogenic. Donor age, sex, ethnicity and CMV serostatus were compiled together with the repertoire data. In a later genetic analysis, genome-wide SNP genotypes for about three fifths of the roughly 670 donors were used, and that subset was treated as a discovery cohort. Every repertoire in the discovery cohort had been generated on one and the same sequencing platform. Class I and class II HLA loci were covered by the typing at four-digit resolution. Typing coverage varied by locus: roughly 629-630 donors for A, B, C, DRB1 and DQB1; roughly 520 for DQA1; around 610 for DPA1; fewer than 480 for DPB1. Because of strong linkage in the cohort, roughly five DR-DQ haplotypes were treated as single units for association and clustering. Across roughly 420 genotyped donors of the cohort, an average of about 200,000 unique TCR beta nucleotide sequences per donor were sequenced, and 15% to 20% of those sequences were non-productive. Study-wide findings and limitations: Most CMV-associated TCR beta chains appeared to be HLA-restricted in a later analysis, and the HLA associations seemed to be driven largely by CMV exposure. At a false discovery rate of 0.05, a later analysis linked some 18,000 TCR beta sequences to specific HLA alleles. A later analysis found that TCR association rates varied across HLA loci, with DRB1 alleles showing the most associated TCRs and HLA-C alleles the fewest. A cluster of highly shared sequence variants was judged likely to be a technical artifact of the sequencing pipeline. The presence/absence analyses assumed that sequencing depth was roughly uniform across donors, and that assumption may not be true. In an earlier analysis of some 550 of the donors, most TCR beta V segments were observed in productive rearrangements about 87% or about 30% of the time, broadly matching IMGT annotations. Correlated functional status among segregating V segments might reflect linkage disequilibrium, but an unknown experimental factor could not be ruled out. Because some donors lacked HLA typing at each locus, the association tests relied only on the typed subset. Strong co-occurrence of HLA alleles, especially DR and DQ, made assigning TCR associations to individual alleles difficult. Because counts were too low, roughly 17 rarely observed V segments, including chromosome 9 orphons, were left out of the earlier analysis of about 500 of the donors. The classifier was reported to diagnose cytomegalovirus status with high specificity and sensitivity in both the original and validation cohorts. The only immune exposure information available for the cohort was CMV serostatus. A later analysis reported that several top co-occurrence clusters appeared linked to parvovirus B19, influenza, CMV and Epstein-Barr virus. In vitro tests confirmed that three of the cytomegalovirus-associated TCR beta chains recognize cytomegalovirus antigens. According to a later genetic analysis, donors in an Asian-associated ancestry cluster had fewer N-insertions in productive TCRs than the roughly 670-donor mean. The authors suggested that the approach could potentially be generalized to other disease states and immunological phenotypes. Across donors, most TCR sequences were observed very rarely, whereas some public TCRs were present in many individuals. Compared with equally common non-associated chains, HLA-associated TCR beta chains in a later analysis were more clonally expanded and had lower generation probabilities. The 87-base-pair reads could not distinguish some IMGT-functional V segments, including TRBV6-2 and TRBV6-3, so those segments were excluded. A total of 164 TCR beta chains were listed by the study as associated with cytomegalovirus. V-gene and J-gene trimming of TCR beta chains was associated with a missense DCLRE1C variant in a later genetic analysis, and the association was replicated in an independent cohort. In this cohort, only TCR beta chains were sequenced, and detectable features were limited by the absence of alpha or paired-chain data. A further reported finding was that TCR beta sequences accurately predicted the HLA-A and HLA-B alleles for most subjects in the first cohort.

Turning to this clone: This receptor's antigen is unknown. Per-base quality was not reported, and no clone a single base away is much larger than it.

CDR1 and CDR2 are drawn from the germline V gene: MNHNS, SASEGT. V is clipped by 10 bases and J by 3 bases, and the sequence between their germline boundaries is 16 bases long. The CDR3 sequence holds 13 residues, the cysteine and phenylalanine included. Solely the CDR3 DNA is kept, with 39 bases framed from the first base. In total, 500 to 700 healthy bone marrow donors made up the cohort. At the time of sampling, every cohort member was nominally healthy, though immune exposures that went unrecorded were likely present. The donor was CMV seronegative and belonged to the group of several hundred seronegative cohort members. A peripheral blood sample was collected from each donor, and TCR beta sequencing was performed on peripheral blood mononuclear cells. The Qiagen DNeasy Blood Extraction Kit was used to extract genomic DNA from the blood cell samples. Libraries came from the immunoSEQ multiplex PCR assay. For the multiplex PCR, a mixture combining 60 forward primers for TCR Vbeta segments and 13 reverse primers for TCR Jbeta segments was used. The CDR3 region of rearranged TCR beta genes was amplified from genomic DNA with a multiplex PCR assay. The amplified TCR beta libraries were sequenced on the Illumina HiSeq System as 87-base-pair reads. The study's own analysis went as follows. Across the roughly 640 repertoires, a later analysis counted 75 million to 90 million unique TCR beta chains, some 11 million of which were shared by at least two donors. To remove PCR and sequencing errors, raw reads were error-corrected and collapsed into unique sequences using a nearest-neighbor algorithm that merged closely related sequences. V, D and J gene segments were assigned by aligning CDR3 sequences to IMGT reference sequences. For a sequence to be retained, a match of at least six nucleotides was required to both a V gene segment and a J gene segment. Rearrangements were classified as productive when the CDR3 lacked stop codons and remained in frame with V and J, and all other rearrangements were classified as non-productive. CDR3 was defined according to IMGT convention as the region running from the second conserved V-encoded cysteine to the conserved J-encoded phenylalanine. Sequences without an unambiguous match to a single V gene segment were excluded from the earlier analysis of several hundred of the donors. In an earlier analysis of 587 of the donors, V segments were called functional above 56.7% productive rearrangements and were called segregating when the between-donor standard deviation exceeded 5%. A statistical classification framework was built for diagnosing cytomegalovirus status from the catalog of TCR beta chain sequences. In a later analysis, V and J genes were assigned by comparing TCR nucleotide sequences against IMGT/GENE-DB human TR gene sequences. In a later analysis, CDR3 sequences and most-parsimonious VDJ recombination scenarios were assigned using the TCRdist pipeline. In a later analysis, every TCR beta chain was defined by the combination of its CDR3 amino acid sequence and its V-gene family, and reads without a unique V-gene family were dropped. A later analysis removed roughly 590 highly shared, low-generation-probability nucleotide sequences to deal with suspected cross-contamination and a sequencing artifact. In a later analysis, a clonal expansion index was calculated for each public chain from normalized within-repertoire ranks of inferred template counts. Generation probabilities in a later analysis came from a VDJ recombination model fitted to out-of-frame rearrangements, and those results were checked against IGoR. In a later analysis, hypergeometric tests were used to score TCR-TCR, TCR-HLA and TCR-CMV co-occurrence, with a repertoire-size bias correction applied to TCR pairs. In a later analysis, false discovery rates were estimated by permuting HLA or CMV assignments 20 times. In a later analysis, co-occurring TCRs were grouped with DBSCAN, and TCRdist sequence similarity was added when clustering was performed within HLA-allele-positive subsets. Repertoires with fewer than 30,000 or more than 120,000 public chains were left out of co-occurrence clustering, as were about 5 repertoires with anomalous nucleotide sharing. TCRdb re-hosts the immuneACCESS table, in-frame sequences only. Its copies lack some clones; in the studies checked, an unresolved V gene accounts for under half of them, and the cause for the rest is not known. That table is the source of V, J and clone size, and D and trimming were worked out from the DNA. The sample table shows more than 200,000 clones, and roughly four fifths are seen once. The top ten constitute more than 1.3% of the sample.

This receptor chain uses TRBV6-1 and TRBJ2-7; TRBD1 is perhaps the D gene, given 5 matching bases. Sequencing was performed on PBMCs. The origin of this receptor is a girl aged 10 to 17 in good health and CMV-seronegative. The CDR3 is CAKPREPHYEQYF. Here is the DNA: TGTGCCAAACCCAGGGAACCCCACTACGAGCAGTACTTC.